A single sample gave rise to the 2 T cell receptor beta chains below, sequenced in a study of T cells in localized non-small cell lung cancer. TCRdb's table, derived via immunoSEQ multiplex PCR, lists solely in-frame clones and lacks some. Of approximately 35,000 clones in the sample, about 90% were seen once. The sequencing used PBMCs, collected before any cancer treatment. These receptors were taken from a man aged 35 to 69 with stage II lung adenocarcinoma.

V and J are TRBV7-2 and TRBJ1-1; D ambiguous. CDR3 size: 16 residues. Trimming took off 0 bases at V and 0 bases at J, with 11 bases between the two ends. Germline CDR1 and CDR2: SGHTA and FQGNSA. The CDR3 nucleotides read TGTGCCAGCAGCTTAGCGCGGGTGGAGATGAACACTGAAGCTTTCTTT. Protein sequence: CASSLARVEMNTEAFF. Filled out from reference TRBV7-2 and TRBJ1-1, the complete variable domain reads GAGVSQSPSNKVTEKGKDVELRCDPISGHTALYWYRQSLGQGLEFLIYFQGNSAPDKSGLPSDRFSAERTGGSVSTLTIQRTQQEDSAVYLCASSLARVEMNTEAFFGQGTRLTVV.

The chain links TRBV19 to TRBJ2-5; either TRBD1 or TRBD2 may fit D (5 bases each). V dropped 5 bases and J dropped 4 bases, with 14 bases sitting between them. The length of the CDR3 is 14 residues. The germline gives CDR1 LNHDA, CDR2 SQIVND (reference sequence). This CDR3 reads CASSRDPGGETQYF. DNA of the CDR3: TGTGCCAGTAGTCGGGACCCGGGCGGAGAGACCCAGTACTTC.